A single sample is the source of the 5 T cell receptor beta chains below, sequenced in a study of blood T cells in healthy people across ages. Then a second PCR, running about 6 to 12 cycles, was carried out with a sample-barcoded 5' primer and a J-beta primer mix. Each CDR3 protein gets one entry after TCRdb re-called the 5' RACE reads with MiXCR. Found here are hundreds of thousands of distinct CDR3 sequences, around 21% of them singletons; the top ten hold 3.5% to 4%. The sequenced sample consisted of blood. These receptors originate from an older man in good health.

This sequence joins TRBV14 and TRBJ2-4; the D gene is possibly TRBD1 (6 bases). Trimming took off 3 bases at V and 6 bases at J, with 6 bases between the two ends. In germline, CDR1 is SGHDN, CDR2 FVKESK. The length of the CDR3 is 12 residues. The CDR3 coding sequence is TGTGCCAGCAGCCAGACAGGAAACATTCAGTACTTC. Translating it yields CASSQTGNIQYF. Drawing the rest from reference TRBV14 and TRBJ2-4, the complete variable domain is EAGVTQFPSHSVIEKGQTVTLRCDPISGHDNLYWYRRVMGKEIKFLLHFVKESKQDESGMPNNRFLAERTGGTYSTLKVQPAELEDSGVYFCASSQTGNIQYFGAGTRLSVL.

Turning to this clonotype: Germline and junction disagree at one end, which may indicate a read error. This chain connects TRBV3-1 to TRBJ2-1, with TRBD1 matching 7 bases. The germline V gene has CDR1 LGHDT and CDR2 YNNKEL (reference sequence). The CDR3 has 16 amino acids. The chain's CDR3 is CASSFLGQLMGNEQLF. In DNA form, the CDR3 reads TGTGCCAGCAGCTTTTTGGGACAGTTAATGGGCAATGAGCAGCTCTTC.

This clonotype was counted only a few times. The V call is TRBV12-3 or TRBV12-4, the J call TRBJ2-1, with 13 bases matching TRBD2. The V gene end was trimmed by 3 bases and the J gene end by 5 bases; junction bases not matched to a gene: 4. The CDR3 length is 16 residues. The CDR3 region is CASSFTSGRAHNEQFF. The CDR3 bases are TGTGCCAGCAGTTTTACTAGCGGGAGGGCCCACAATGAGCAGTTCTTC.

This clonotype was seen only a few times. The CDR3 bases are TGTGCCAGCAGTTTGGGGGGGGGTTTGGCGTACGAGCAGTACTTC. Translated, it gives CASSLGGGLAYEQYF. The V call is TRBV28, the J call TRBJ2-7; 7 bases fit TRBD2. The ends lost 3 bases at V and 4 bases at J; junction bases unmatched: 9. The CDR3 is 15 residues long. Germline V lookup: CDR1 MDHEN, CDR2 SYDVKM.

The rearrangement uses TRBV20-1 and TRBJ2-3; the match to TRBD2 covers 8 bases. This CDR3 comprises 13 residues. CDR1 is DFQATT and CDR2 is SNEGSKA in the germline V gene (reference sequence). The CDR3 protein is CSLREGLRDTQYF. As DNA, the CDR3 is TGCAGCCTTCGGGAGGGTTTGAGAGATACGCAGTATTTT.